This T cell receptor (beta chain) is from a study of blood T cell repertoires in COVID-19. Study in general: Some COVID-19 samples were acute and others convalescent; all came from the United States, Italy and Spain. T cells, B-cell-depleted T cells, or PBMCs supplied cDNA or gDNA.

J gave up 11 bases and V 5 bases, and 18 bases lay outside the gene matches. Germline loops: CDR1 KGHDR, CDR2 SFDVKD. The CDR3 is made up of 16 amino acids. The repertoire was sequenced with immunoSEQ multiplex PCR; TCRdb's copy has only in-frame clones and lacks some. The sample shows 160,000 or so clones, roughly 80% of them seen only once. The sequenced material came from peripheral blood. The sequence was obtained from a man between 60 and 75 years old with acute or convalescent COVID-19. The V and J genes are TRBV24-1 and TRBJ2-7, with 9 bases that match TRBD2. CDR3 residues: CATSALCSGGPSAEYF. CDR3 sequence (DNA): TGTGCCACCAGTGCCTTATGTAGCGGGGGTCCCTCCGCCGAGTACTTC.